This is a list of T cell receptor beta chains from one sample in a study of blood T cell repertoires in COVID-19. This table comes from immunoSEQ multiplex PCR, and its TCRdb copy is limited to in-frame clones, with some not included. Among roughly 120,000 clones listed, over 65% were seen once. Material for sequencing was peripheral blood. These receptors all stem from a man aged 60 to 69 with acute or convalescent COVID-19. CDR3s include the opening cysteine and the closing phenylalanine or tryptophan. The D gene is left open where the match is weak. The size of a clone is reported for some rows only, either as once, few or many, or as a class for expanded clones.

clone_size: NA
d_call: TRBD2
v_call: TRBV3-1/TRBV3-2
j_call: TRBJ2-3
cdr3_aa: CASSRQLAGADTQYF
cdr3_nt: TGTGCCAGCAGCCGCCAACTAGCGGGGGCAGATACGCAGTATTTT

clone_size: NA
d_call: NA
v_call: TRBV7-2
j_call: TRBJ2-5
cdr3_aa: CASTGLGAETQYF
cdr3_nt: TGTGCCAGCACCGGCCTGGGGGCAGAGACCCAGTACTTC

clone_size: NA
d_call: NA
v_call: TRBV27
j_call: TRBJ1-4
cdr3_aa: CASSRSVATNEKLFF
cdr3_nt: TGTGCCAGCAGTCGCTCGGTTGCAACTAATGAAAAACTGTTTTTT

clone_size: once
d_call: NA
v_call: TRBV19
j_call: TRBJ2-7
cdr3_aa: CASSTFPRVSRDEQYF
cdr3_nt: TGTGCCAGTAGTACCTTCCCCAGGGTAAGTCGGGACGAGCAGTACTTC

clone_size: NA
d_call: NA
v_call: TRBV29-1
j_call: TRBJ2-1
cdr3_aa: CSVERGSNYNEQFF
cdr3_nt: TGCAGCGTTGAAAGAGGGAGTAACTACAATGAGCAGTTCTTC

clone_size: NA
d_call: TRBD2
v_call: TRBV29-1
j_call: TRBJ2-3
cdr3_aa: CSVKGLATDTQYF
cdr3_nt: TGCAGCGTTAAAGGACTAGCGACAGATACGCAGTATTTT

clone_size: once
d_call: TRBD2
v_call: TRBV9
j_call: TRBJ2-1
cdr3_aa: CASSVGGLAGSYNEQFF
cdr3_nt: TGTGCCAGCAGCGTAGGGGGACTAGCGGGCTCCTACAATGAGCAGTTCTTC

clone_size: NA
d_call: NA
v_call: TRBV6-2/TRBV6-3
j_call: TRBJ1-2
cdr3_aa: CASSYGGGGYTF
cdr3_nt: TGTGCCAGCAGTTACGGGGGAGGTGGCTACACCTTC

clone_size: NA
d_call: TRBD1
v_call: TRBV5-1
j_call: TRBJ1-1
cdr3_aa: CASRHRDSNTEAFF
cdr3_nt: TGCGCCAGCAGGCACCGGGACAGCAACACTGAAGCTTTCTTT

clone_size: NA
d_call: NA
v_call: TRBV9
j_call: TRBJ2-3
cdr3_aa: CASSVAGDTQYF
cdr3_nt: TGTGCCAGCAGCGTGGCGGGAGATACGCAGTATTTT

clone_size: once
d_call: NA
v_call: TRBV28
j_call: TRBJ2-2
cdr3_aa: CASSSGGSTGELFF
cdr3_nt: TGTGCCAGCAGCTCAGGGGGGAGCACCGGGGAGCTGTTTTTT

clone_size: NA
d_call: TRBD2
v_call: TRBV7-9
j_call: TRBJ2-7
cdr3_aa: CASSLMTSGSHEQYF
cdr3_nt: TGTGCCAGCAGCTTAATGACTAGCGGGAGCCACGAGCAGTACTTC

clone_size: NA
d_call: TRBD2
v_call: TRBV4-2
j_call: TRBJ2-7
cdr3_aa: CASSQAAGLAGGHYEQYF
cdr3_nt: TGTGCCAGCAGCCAAGCAGCCGGACTAGCGGGAGGGCACTACGAGCAGTACTTC

clone_size: NA
d_call: NA
v_call: TRBV9
j_call: TRBJ2-7
cdr3_aa: CASSRDSFSYEQYF
cdr3_nt: TGTGCCAGCTCCCGGGACTCTTTCTCCTACGAGCAGTACTTC

clone_size: few
d_call: TRBD2
v_call: TRBV3-1/TRBV3-2
j_call: TRBJ2-1
cdr3_aa: CASSPKKLGLAGEARDEQFF
cdr3_nt: TGTGCCAGCAGCCCCAAGAAATTAGGGCTAGCGGGAGAGGCGAGGGATGAGCAGTTCTTC

clone_size: NA
d_call: NA
v_call: TRBV28
j_call: TRBJ1-1
cdr3_aa: CASSPRVAATEAFF
cdr3_nt: TGTGCCAGCAGTCCCCGGGTCGCGGCCACTGAAGCTTTCTTT

clone_size: NA
d_call: NA
v_call: TRBV3-1/TRBV3-2
j_call: TRBJ2-1
cdr3_aa: CASSQGGVGEQFF
cdr3_nt: TGTGCCAGCAGCCAAGGGGGGGTAGGCGAGCAGTTCTTC

clone_size: NA
d_call: NA
v_call: TRBV5-1
j_call: TRBJ2-1
cdr3_aa: CASSLDSSSYNEQFF
cdr3_nt: TGCGCCAGCAGCTTGGACTCTAGCTCCTACAATGAGCAGTTCTTC

clone_size: NA
d_call: TRBD2
v_call: TRBV7-3
j_call: TRBJ2-3
cdr3_aa: CASSILAGSRADTQYF
cdr3_nt: TGTGCCAGCAGCATACTAGCGGGTTCAAGGGCAGATACGCAGTATTTT

clone_size: NA
d_call: NA
v_call: TRBV27
j_call: TRBJ2-1
cdr3_aa: CASRGAGVRNNEQFF
cdr3_nt: TGTGCCAGCCGTGGGGCAGGGGTAAGGAACAATGAGCAGTTCTTC

clone_size: NA
d_call: NA
v_call: TRBV9
j_call: TRBJ1-5
cdr3_aa: CASSAEGGHFSNQPQHF
cdr3_nt: TGTGCCAGCAGCGCAGAGGGAGGACACTTTAGCAATCAGCCCCAGCATTTT

clone_size: NA
d_call: TRBD1
v_call: TRBV18
j_call: TRBJ1-6
cdr3_aa: CASSPGTGNSPLHF
cdr3_nt: TGTGCCAGCTCACCAGGGACAGGGAATTCACCCCTCCACTTT